This TCR beta chain stems from a study of cytomegalovirus exposure and HLA in healthy donors (dated by TCRdb to about 2017). In terms of the full investigation: An earlier analysis of about 560 of the donors reported approximately 280 Gb of sequence data and 90 million to 120 million unique TCR beta sequences obtained from around 180 million T cells. Both class I and class II loci were covered by HLA typing, at four-digit resolution. The study was designed to test whether signatures of past pathogen exposure could be identified by cataloging public T cell receptors. To predict cytomegalovirus infection status, the study brought together high-throughput TCR immunosequencing, statistical association of individual TCRs with disease status, and machine learning. An earlier analysis of around 580 of the donors used high-throughput TCR beta sequencing to judge whether each TCR beta V gene segment behaved as functional or pseudogenic. Using immunosequencing, the study profiled T cell repertoires from about 650 subjects and related those repertoires to cytomegalovirus serostatus. Typing coverage varied by locus: roughly 629-630 donors for A, B, C, DRB1 and DQB1; approximately 560 for DQA1; 606 for DPA1; about 450 for DPB1. Donor age, sex, ethnicity and CMV serostatus were compiled together with the repertoire data. Genome-wide SNP genotypes for about 65% of the roughly 670 donors were used in a later genetic analysis, which treated that subset as a discovery cohort. Four or five DR-DQ haplotypes were treated as single units for association and clustering because of strong linkage in the cohort. Of the 300 to 450 genotyped donors, approximately 81% were placed in the genetic ancestry cluster associated with self-reported Caucasian donors. On average, around 230,000 unique TCR beta nucleotide sequences were sequenced per donor among 398 genotyped donors of the cohort, with roughly 20% of those sequences being non-productive. An early release that covered about 600 HLA-typed donors contained 300 to 350 gigabases of sequencing data and about 93 million unique TCR sequences. Along with the approximately 620-subject first cohort, a separate validation cohort of 120 different subjects was used. Rather than using new phenotypic data, the later analysis identified candidate immune exposures from TCR beta sequences and from how often those sequences occurred across donors. All discovery cohort repertoires had been generated on a single sequencing platform. A later analysis re-analyzed previously published TCR beta repertoires from 666 donors and added high-resolution HLA genotyping to study TCR occurrence patterns. Overall results and qualifications from the work: A further reported finding was that TCR beta sequences accurately predicted the HLA-A and HLA-B alleles for most subjects in the first cohort. A cluster of highly shared sequence variants was judged likely to represent a technical artifact of the sequencing pipeline. According to the authors, the approach could potentially be generalized to other disease states and immunological phenotypes. Most TCR sequences were observed very rarely across donors, whereas some public TCRs were present in many individuals. A later analysis associated 15,000 to 20,000 TCR beta sequences with specific HLA alleles at a false discovery rate of 0.05. The earlier analysis of approximately 540 of the donors excluded some 15 rarely observed V segments, including chromosome 9 orphons, because counts were too low. In a later analysis, TCR association rates were found to vary across HLA loci, with the most associated TCRs seen for DRB1 alleles and the fewest for HLA-C alleles. When HLA alleles, especially DR and DQ, strongly co-occurred, TCR associations were difficult to assign to individual alleles. Presence/absence analyses assumed roughly uniform sequencing depth across donors, an assumption that may not hold. A later analysis reported that several top co-occurrence clusters appeared linked to parvovirus B19, influenza, CMV and Epstein-Barr virus. This cohort had only TCR beta chains sequenced, and the lack of alpha or paired-chain data limited which features could be detected. In vitro tests confirmed that three of the cytomegalovirus-associated TCR beta chains recognize cytomegalovirus antigens. Linkage disequilibrium might explain the correlated functional status among segregating V segments, but an unknown experimental factor could not be ruled out. In an earlier analysis of fewer than 750 of the donors, most TCR beta V segments were observed in productive rearrangements about 87% or about 30% of the time, broadly matching IMGT annotations. A later analysis found that most CMV-associated TCR beta chains appeared HLA-restricted, with HLA associations seemingly driven largely by CMV exposure. Immune exposure information for the cohort was limited to CMV serostatus. Cytomegalovirus status was reported to be diagnosed by the classifier with high specificity and sensitivity in both the original and validation cohorts. Because the 87-base-pair reads could not distinguish some IMGT-functional V segments, including TRBV6-2 and TRBV6-3, those segments were excluded. An association between a missense DCLRE1C variant and V-gene and J-gene trimming of TCR beta chains was found in a later genetic analysis and replicated in an independent cohort. A later genetic analysis reported fewer N-insertions in productive TCRs among donors in an Asian-associated ancestry cluster than the roughly 700-donor mean. Because HLA typing was unavailable for some donors at each locus, only the typed subset was used in association tests. A later analysis found that HLA-associated TCR beta chains were more clonally expanded and had lower generation probabilities than equally common non-associated chains. In the study, about 150 TCR beta chains were listed as associated with cytomegalovirus.

Ends trimmed: V by 6 bases, J by 2 bases; bases unmatched to a gene: 9. CDR1 and CDR2 were assigned from the germline V gene as MDHEN and SYDVKM. CDR3 length: 16 amino acids, cysteine to phenylalanine. Just CDR3 DNA is preserved here, 48 bases in frame from base 1. In regard to this clone: The antigen it recognizes is unknown. No base qualities exist here, and no much larger clone lies one base off it.

Libraries came from the immunoSEQ multiplex PCR assay. A mixture of 60 forward primers for TCR Vbeta segments and 13 reverse primers for TCR Jbeta segments was used in the multiplex PCR. The CDR3 region of rearranged TCR beta genes was amplified from genomic DNA by a multiplex PCR assay. On the Illumina HiSeq System, the amplified TCR beta libraries were sequenced as 87-base-pair reads. Under the source paper's analysis protocol: A later analysis counted about 76 million unique TCR beta chains across the 650 to 800 repertoires, and 9.5 million to 11 million of these chains were shared by at least two donors. A nearest-neighbor algorithm error-corrected the raw reads and collapsed the reads into unique sequences, merging closely related sequences to remove PCR and sequencing errors. To assign V, D and J gene segments, CDR3 sequences were aligned to IMGT reference sequences. For a sequence to be retained, a match of at least six nucleotides was required to both a V gene segment and a J gene segment. A rearrangement counted as productive if the CDR3 had no stop codons and remained in frame with V and J, and every other rearrangement counted as non-productive. Following IMGT convention, CDR3 was defined as the stretch from the second conserved V-encoded cysteine up to the conserved J-encoded phenylalanine. Sequences without an unambiguous match to a single V gene segment were excluded from the earlier analysis of about 600 of the donors. In an earlier analysis of almost 600 of the donors, a V segment was called functional when productive rearrangements were above 56.7%, and segregating when the standard deviation between donors exceeded 5%. A statistical classification framework was built for diagnosing cytomegalovirus status from the catalog of TCR beta chain sequences. In a later analysis, TCR nucleotide sequences were compared against IMGT/GENE-DB human TR gene sequences so that V and J genes could be assigned. The TCRdist pipeline was used in a later analysis to assign CDR3 sequences and most-parsimonious VDJ recombination scenarios. In a later analysis, each TCR beta chain was defined by its CDR3 amino acid sequence together with its V-gene family, and reads lacking a unique V-gene family were excluded. A later analysis removed 550 to 700 highly shared, low-generation-probability nucleotide sequences to deal with suspected cross-contamination and a sequencing artifact. For each public chain, a later analysis derived a clonal expansion index from normalized ranks of inferred template counts within each repertoire. A later analysis computed generation probabilities with a VDJ recombination model fitted to out-of-frame rearrangements, and checked the results against IGoR. In a later analysis, TCR-TCR, TCR-HLA and TCR-CMV co-occurrence was scored with hypergeometric tests, and a repertoire-size bias correction was applied to TCR pairs. To estimate false discovery rates, a later analysis permuted the HLA or CMV assignments 20 times. In a later analysis, co-occurring TCRs were grouped using DBSCAN, with TCRdist sequence similarity added in when clustering inside HLA-allele-positive subsets. Repertoires with fewer than 30,000 or more than 120,000 public chains, plus five repertoires with anomalous nucleotide sharing, were excluded from co-occurrence clustering. TCRdb retrieved this table from immuneACCESS and kept in-frame rearrangements only. Not all clones are present; in checked studies, unresolved V genes account for under half, and no reason is known for the remainder. V, J and clone size reflect that table, while D and trimming were determined from the DNA. This sample gives some 120,000 clones in total; approximately 85% of them show up just once. The ten largest clones represent about 11% of the sample.

The cohort consisted of more than 650 healthy bone marrow donors. At the time of sampling, every cohort member was nominally healthy, though immune exposures that went unrecorded were likely present. The donor was CMV seropositive and was included in the group of 250 to 300 seropositive cohort members. Each donor provided a peripheral blood sample, and peripheral blood mononuclear cells were used for TCR beta sequencing. The Qiagen DNeasy Blood Extraction Kit was used to extract genomic DNA from the blood cell samples. The TCR originated in a male donor in good health and CMV-seropositive. Rearrangement joined TRBV28 to TRBJ2-1; TRBD2 agrees with 8 junctional bases. What was sequenced was PBMCs. For the CDR3, the sequence is CASRLLTSGAYNEQFF. The sequenced DNA: TGTGCCAGCAGACTCCTCACTAGCGGAGCCTACAATGAGCAGTTCTTC.